One sample yielded the 9 T cell receptor beta chains listed below, sequenced in a study of blood T cell repertoires in COVID-19. The repertoire was sequenced with immunoSEQ multiplex PCR; TCRdb's copy has only in-frame clones and lacks some. The sample comprises tens of thousands of clones, around 87% of which are singletons, and 29% rests with the top ten. Sequences were obtained from peripheral blood. These receptors were collected from a woman older than 75 with active or convalescent COVID-19.

This clone came up a few times. This chain joins TRBV4-3 and TRBJ1-6; D remains ambiguous. V was pared by 0 bases and J by 7 bases, with 13 bases between. This CDR3 has 16 residues. Germline V CDR1 and CDR2: LGHNA, YSLEER. The CDR3 DNA is TGCGCCAGCAGCCAAGACCTGGGAGCCCCGAATTCACCCCTCCACTTT. Its protein is CASSQDLGAPNSPLHF.

This chain uses TRBV5-6 with TRBJ1-3, with a tentative D call TRBD1 (5 bases). V was clipped by 5 bases and J by 1 base, with 10 bases between them. In germline, CDR1 is SGHDT, CDR2 YYEEEE. CDR3 length: 14 residues. CDR3 in amino acids: CASRGTASGNTIYF. CDR3 DNA sequence: TGTGCCAGCAGGGGGACTGCTTCTGGAAACACCATATATTTT.

As regards this clone: The sample contains more than one DNA sequence encoding this CDR3. The genes are TRBV19 and TRBJ2-5; D is uncertain. Per germline, CDR1 LNHDA and CDR2 SQIVND (reference sequence). This CDR3 is 13 amino acids long. V lost 3 bases, J lost 4 bases, and 9 bases lay in between. The CDR3 is CASSIRGGETQYF. CDR3 nucleotides: TGTGCCAGTAGTATCCGAGGCGGAGAGACCCAGTACTTC.

The chain recombines TRBV29-1 with TRBJ2-3; tentative D call: TRBD2 (7 bases). Germline V lookup: CDR1 SQVTM, CDR2 ANQGSEA. The CDR3 is made up of 14 amino acids. The V and J ends lost 1 base and 4 bases respectively, with 12 bases between them. The CDR3 coding sequence is TGCAGCGTTGAAGTCCCGGGGGGCCCAGATACGCAGTATTTT. Residues: CSVEVPGGPDTQYF.

The chain is built from TRBV30 and TRBJ2-3; possible D gene TRBD1, 5 bases. Trimming shortened V by 2 bases and J by 4 bases, and 16 bases separated the two germline ends. This CDR3 is built from 15 residues. In germline, CDR1 is GTSNPN, CDR2 SVGIG (reference sequence). In DNA, the CDR3 is TGTGCCTGGAGTTGGGGCCCTGCCGTTTCAGATACGCAGTATTTT. Translating gives CAWSWGPAVSDTQYF.

This sequence joins TRBV28 and TRBJ2-1, with a tentative D call TRBD1 (5 bases). V was clipped by 5 bases and J by 6 bases, with 14 bases between them. This CDR3 spans 14 amino acids. From germline, CDR1 is MDHEN and CDR2 SYDVKM. The CDR3: CASSIGVFGNEQFF. The CDR3, as DNA: TGTGCCAGCAGTATAGGGGTTTTTGGCAATGAGCAGTTCTTC.

This clone appeared a few times. The chain employs TRBV5-4 and TRBJ2-5; 12 bases are a match to TRBD2. The CDR3 totals 16 residues. Looked up from germline, CDR1 is SGHNT and CDR2 is YYREEE (reference sequence). The junction had 9 bases not matched to a gene; V was cut back by 4 bases and J by 5 bases. The CDR3 is CASSMTSGGSGETQYF. The CDR3 coding sequence is TGTGCCAGCAGCATGACTAGCGGGGGATCGGGGGAGACCCAGTACTTC.

The rearrangement joins TRBV20-1 to TRBJ2-3; D not certain. V lost 3 bases to trimming and J lost 4 bases, with 8 bases between them. Germline V gene sequence: CDR1 DFQATT, CDR2 SNEGSKA (reference sequence). The CDR3 runs 12 residues. In DNA form, the CDR3 reads TGCAGTGCTAGTTTGGCCCCAGATACGCAGTATTTT. Translation gives CSASLAPDTQYF.

To note about this clone: One end of the junction is discordant with germline, which a read error may explain. The sample holds other DNA sequences that translate to the same CDR3. This chain uses TRBV10-3 with TRBJ2-7, with D maybe TRBD1 (5 bases). CDR1 and CDR2 (germline): ENHRY, SYGVKD. The CDR3 is 15 amino acids. The CDR3 nucleotides are TGTGCCATTAGTGAGTCGGAAAGGGGATCCCACGAGCAGTACTTC. It translates to CAISESERGSHEQYF.